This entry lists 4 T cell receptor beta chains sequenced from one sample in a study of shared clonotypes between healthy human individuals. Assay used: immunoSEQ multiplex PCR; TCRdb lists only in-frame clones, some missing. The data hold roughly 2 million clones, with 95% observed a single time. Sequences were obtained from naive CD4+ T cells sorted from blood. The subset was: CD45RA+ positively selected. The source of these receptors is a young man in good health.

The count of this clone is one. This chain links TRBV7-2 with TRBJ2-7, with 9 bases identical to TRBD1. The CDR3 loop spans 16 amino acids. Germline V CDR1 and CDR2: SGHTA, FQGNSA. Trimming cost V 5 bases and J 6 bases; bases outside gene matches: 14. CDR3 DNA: TGTGCCAGCAGCGGACCCCCGGGACAGGGAGCCAGCGAGCAGTACTTC. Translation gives CASSGPPGQGASEQYF.

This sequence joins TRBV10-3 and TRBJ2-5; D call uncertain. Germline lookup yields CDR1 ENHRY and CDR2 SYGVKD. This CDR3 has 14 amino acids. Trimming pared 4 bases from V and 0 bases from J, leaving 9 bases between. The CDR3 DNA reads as TGTGCCATCAGTGCCCTACAAAACCAAGAGACCCAGTACTTC. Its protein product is CAISALQNQETQYF.

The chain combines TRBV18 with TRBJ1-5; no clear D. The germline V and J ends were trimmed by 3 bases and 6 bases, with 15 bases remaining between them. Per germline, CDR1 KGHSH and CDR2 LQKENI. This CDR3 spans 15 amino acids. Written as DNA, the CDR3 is TGTGCCAGCTCACCTAATGGAGGTTGGGGTCAGCCCCAGCATTTT. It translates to CASSPNGGWGQPQHF.

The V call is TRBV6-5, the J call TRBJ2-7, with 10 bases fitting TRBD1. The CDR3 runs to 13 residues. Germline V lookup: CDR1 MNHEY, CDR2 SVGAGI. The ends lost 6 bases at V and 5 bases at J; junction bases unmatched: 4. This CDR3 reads CASRRQGAHEQYF. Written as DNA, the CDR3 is TGTGCCAGCAGGAGACAGGGGGCTCACGAGCAGTACTTC.